Below, one T cell receptor (beta chain) is given with its context. What it binds is not known. The sample originates from a study of cytomegalovirus exposure and HLA in healthy donors. General study points: It was likely that a cluster of highly shared sequence variants was a sequencing artifact.

13 Jbeta primers and 60 Vbeta primers were used for the PCR. Some clones are missing from TCRdb's copy, which holds only in-frame ones; the method was immunoSEQ multiplex PCR. The table records around 130,000 clones, about 85% of them present only once. Germline lookup yields CDR1 SNHLY and CDR2 FYNNEI. V was trimmed by 3 bases and J by 10 bases, leaving 10 bases between them. The CDR3 extends over 12 amino acids. The specimen was PBMCs. This receptor was taken from a woman in her twenties or thirties in good health and CMV-seropositive. V and J are TRBV2 and TRBJ2-1; no clear D. The CDR3 protein is CASSEWAEEQFF. The CDR3 region has the DNA TGTGCCAGCAGTGAGTGGGCAGAGGAGCAGTTCTTC.